This T cell receptor beta chain stems from a study of cytomegalovirus exposure and HLA in healthy donors. Profiling relied on immunoSEQ multiplex PCR, and the TCRdb table lists in-frame clones only, not all of them. The sample lists roughly 190,000 clones; about nine tenths were seen once. Remarks on this clone: Its specificity is not known.

Study-level points and caveats: Among the CMV-associated chains, a few were confirmed in vitro as specific for CMV antigens.

Trimming removed 7 bases from V and 3 bases from J, with 18 bases in between. Germline assignment: CDR1 SQVTM and CDR2 ANQGSEA. The CDR3 consists of 15 residues. The TCR comes from a man aged 25-45 years in good health and CMV-seropositive. The chain joins TRBV29-1 to TRBJ2-2, with TRBD2 as a possible D gene (5 bases). Specimen: PBMCs. The CDR3 protein is CSARTPLEDTGELFF. The CDR3 nucleotides are TGCAGCGCTCGGACGCCCTTGGAGGACACCGGGGAGCTGTTTTTT.